Below, 15 T cell receptor beta chains from the same sample are listed, as sequenced in a study of shared clonotypes between healthy human individuals. In the naive CD8 group, cells lacked CD45RO and were positively selected for CCR7, so terminally differentiated effector memory CD45RA+ cells were left out. TCRdb's table, derived via immunoSEQ multiplex PCR, lists solely in-frame clones and lacks some. The sample holds around 2.1 million clones, 93% seen once. Sequencing was carried out using naive CD8+ T cells from PBMCs. The receptors originated from a man aged 18 to 35 in good health. Some clones in this sample may be carry-over from other donors' samples.

The chain couples TRBV29-1 to TRBJ2-1; the D call may be TRBD1 or TRBD2 (5 bases each). Trimming removed 1 base from V and 0 bases from J, with 16 bases in between. CDR1 is SQVTM and CDR2 is ANQGSEA in the germline V gene. The CDR3 loop spans 17 amino acids. Here the CDR3 reads CSVEGAWGTSSYNEQFF. The CDR3, as DNA: TGCAGCGTTGAAGGGGCTTGGGGGACCAGCTCCTACAATGAGCAGTTCTTC.

The chain is built from TRBV30 and TRBJ2-7; 7 bases fit TRBD2. The CDR3 runs 14 residues. Trimming removed 2 bases from V and 5 bases from J; junction bases left unmatched: 9. Germline lookup yields CDR1 GTSNPN and CDR2 SVGIG (reference sequence). DNA for the CDR3: TGTGCCTGGAGTTATAGCGGGCCTAGAAACGAGCAGTACTTC. This gives the protein CAWSYSGPRNEQYF.

The J gene is TRBJ2-2, the V gene TRBV9; D unresolved. Germline V gives CDR1 SGDLS, CDR2 YYNGEE. There are 13 residues in the CDR3. V was trimmed by 3 bases and J by 7 bases, leaving 10 bases between them. In DNA, the CDR3 is TGTGCCAGCAGCGCGAGATTCGGCGGGGAGCTGTTTTTT. Amino acids: CASSARFGGELFF.

The chain uses TRBV4-2 and TRBJ2-1; TRBD2 is a possible D gene (5 bases). From germline, CDR1 is LGHNA and CDR2 YNFKEQ. Trimming left V 4 bases short and J 0 bases short, with 10 bases between. CDR3 length equals 15 residues. The CDR3 is CASSRNGVSYNEQFF. The CDR3 nucleotides are TGTGCCAGCAGCCGGAACGGGGTCTCCTACAATGAGCAGTTCTTC.

This chain uses TRBV28 with TRBJ2-3, with 8 bases identical to TRBD1. J lost 3 bases, V lost 8 bases, and 1 base had no gene match. CDR1 and CDR2 from the germline V gene are MDHEN and SYDVKM. The CDR3 consists of 12 residues. The DNA for the CDR3 is TGTGCCAGCGACAGGGGAACAGATACGCAGTATTTT. It yields the protein CASDRGTDTQYF.

The sample holds one count of this clone. The sample contains more than one DNA sequence encoding this CDR3. This rearrangement joins TRBV20-1 to TRBJ2-7; D remains unclear. This CDR3 region has 11 residues. The V end lost 3 bases, the J end lost 1 base, and 4 bases lay between the germline ends. Germline assignment: CDR1 DFQATT and CDR2 SNEGSKA (reference sequence). The CDR3 is CSARGSYEQYF. The CDR3, as DNA: TGCAGTGCTAGGGGGTCCTACGAGCAGTACTTC.

The chain's CDR3 is CASSSKIAGELFF. CDR3 coding DNA: TGCGCCAGCAGTTCCAAAATCGCCGGGGAGCTGTTTTTT. The chain has TRBV5-1 and TRBJ2-2; D is unclear. The germline V gene encodes CDR1 SGHRS and CDR2 YFSETQ. The CDR3 covers 13 residues. Between the trimmed V and J ends, which lost 5 bases and 6 bases, there was a span of 11 bases.

This chain joins TRBV6-5 and TRBJ2-1; TRBD1 agrees at 7 bases. The CDR3 has 16 residues. The V gene end was trimmed by 2 bases and the J gene end by 2 bases; junction bases not matched to a gene: 6. Germline V gene sequence: CDR1 MNHEY, CDR2 SVGAGI. The CDR3 region is CASSYRDSVPYNEQFF. As DNA, the CDR3 is TGTGCCAGCAGTTACCGGGACAGTGTGCCCTACAATGAGCAGTTCTTC.

The chain has TRBV7-9 and TRBJ1-1; D is unresolved. This CDR3 contains 10 residues. Germline lookup yields CDR1 SEHNR and CDR2 FQNEAQ (reference sequence). The V end lost 11 bases, the J end lost 1 base, and 5 bases lay between the germline ends. This CDR3 reads CAVRNTEAFF. The CDR3, as DNA: TGTGCCGTCAGGAACACTGAAGCTTTCTTT.

The genes are TRBV6-5 and TRBJ1-2; no firm D call. This CDR3 is 14 amino acids long. V was cut by 2 bases and J by 8 bases, with 15 bases left in between. Germline V gives CDR1 MNHEY, CDR2 SVGAGI. CDR3 loop: CASSYLVGGEGYTF. The CDR3 region has the DNA TGTGCCAGCAGTTACCTGGTTGGAGGTGAGGGCTACACCTTC.

This chain links TRBV4-2 with TRBJ2-7, with a weak D call TRBD2 (5 bases). Germline CDR1 LGHNA, CDR2 YNFKEQ. The CDR3 runs to 17 residues. V was pared by 0 bases and J by 0 bases, with 15 bases between. CDR3 region: CASSQEPSQLASYEQYF. In DNA, the CDR3 is TGTGCCAGCAGCCAAGAGCCTAGCCAGCTCGCCTCCTACGAGCAGTACTTC.

A note on this clone: The sample contains more than one DNA sequence encoding this CDR3. The chain employs TRBV27 and TRBJ1-1, with 8 bases lining up with TRBD1. CDR3 length equals 14 residues. With 5 bases clipped from V and 1 base from J, the junction kept 3 bases outside the gene matches. The germline CDR1 and CDR2 sequences are MNHEY and SMNVEV (reference sequence). As DNA, the CDR3 is TGTGCCAGCAGTCTAGGACAGGGGAACACTGAAGCTTTCTTT. Amino acid sequence: CASSLGQGNTEAFF.

CDR3 loop: CASSWGSLSTDTQYF. The CDR3 DNA sequence: TGTGCCAGCAGCTGGGGGAGCCTATCCACAGATACGCAGTATTTT. The chain links TRBV7-2 to TRBJ2-3; either TRBD1 or TRBD2 may supply D (5 bases each). Looked up from germline, CDR1 is SGHTA and CDR2 is FQGNSA. V lost 4 bases and J 2 bases, leaving 13 bases between the germline ends. The CDR3 contains 15 residues.

The chain has TRBV10-3 and TRBJ1-1; TRBD1 might be the D (5 bases). V was trimmed by 4 bases and J by 5 bases, leaving 17 bases between them. The CDR3 contains 15 residues. Looked up from germline, CDR1 is ENHRY and CDR2 is SYGVKD. The DNA for the CDR3 is TGTGCCATCAGTGGCGGGACGGCGGGTGCGACTGAAGCTTTCTTT. The encoded protein is CAISGGTAGATEAFF.

V gene TRBV6-1 combines with J gene TRBJ2-7, with unresolved D. Germline V CDR1 and CDR2: MNHNS, SASEGT. The CDR3 totals 15 residues. V was trimmed by 2 bases and J by 5 bases, leaving 16 bases between them. Written as DNA, the CDR3 is TGTGCCAGCAGTGAAAGAGTGCGGCTTACTCACGAGCAGTACTTC. It specifies CASSERVRLTHEQYF.